Each of the 3 T cell receptor beta chains below was sequenced from the same sample in a study of T cells in Graves' hyperthyroidism and ophthalmopathy. Researchers took RNA transcripts and amplified the TCR beta CDR3 regions from them. During a first-round RT-PCR of the TCR CDR3, the HTBI primer set was used. MiXCR, run by TCRdb on the multiplex PCR reads, gives a single entry per CDR3 protein. This sample has fewer than 350,000 distinct CDR3 sequences, with 21% found just once. Input material: blood. These receptors were taken from a woman in her forties or fifties with Graves' hyperthyroidism.

About this clonotype: This may be a read error, as it is one base from a much larger clone. The rearrangement uses TRBV18 and TRBJ2-1; 7 positions match TRBD2. The CDR3 length is 15 residues. V shed 2 bases and J 8 bases; nucleotides not matched to a gene: 9. The germline V gene encodes CDR1 KGHSH and CDR2 LQKENI. In DNA form, the CDR3 reads TGTGCCAGCTCACCAACTGGCGGGAGTCCACATGAGCAGTTCTTC. It codes for CASSPTGGSPHEQFF.

This clonotype was found many times. The chain recombines TRBV5-1 with TRBJ2-2; unclear D gene. Germline values: CDR1 SGHRS, CDR2 YFSETQ. Trimming shortened V by 1 base and J by 5 bases, and 6 bases separated the two germline ends. The CDR3 runs 13 residues. This CDR3 is CASSLRLTGELFF. For the CDR3, the DNA is TGCGCCAGCAGCTTGAGGTTGACCGGGGAGCTGTTTTTT.

Here the CDR3 reads CSASPTNYGYTF. The DNA for the CDR3 is TGCAGTGCCTCCCCTACTAACTATGGCTACACCTTC. The V gene is TRBV20-1, the J gene TRBJ1-2; D is uncertain. The CDR3 is 12 residues long. Trimming left V 6 bases short and J 0 bases short, with 8 bases between. CDR1 is DFQATT, CDR2 SNEGSKA, per germline (reference sequence).